This T cell receptor (beta chain) was observed in a study of T cells in Graves' hyperthyroidism and ophthalmopathy (dated by TCRdb to between 2018 and 2021). As for the study more broadly: Peripheral blood was collected at initial diagnosis, before any treatment. TCR V-J signatures able to tell the groups apart were searched for in a discovery cohort of 90 to 100 patients, of whom 43 had Graves' ophthalmopathy and around 58 had stable Graves' hyperthyroidism. Prospective prediction of ophthalmopathy was tested in an independent validation cohort consisting of 18 hyperthyroidism patients and around 17 patients who later progressed to ophthalmopathy. For training and testing, the 100 or so patients in the discovery cohort were randomly divided in a 7:3 ratio. The study also compared thyroid tissue and blood T-cell repertoires from 5 to 7 Graves' hyperthyroidism patients. Once sampling was done, hyperthyroidism patients were given methimazole at a starting dose of 30 mg daily, whereas ophthalmopathy patients were given high-dose intravenous methylprednisolone. TCR Vbeta CDR3 sequencing of 130 to 150 peripheral blood samples (around 45 ophthalmopathy, about 80 hyperthyroidism and approximately 17 progressor patients) is reported in the paper. Study-level results and caveats: Ophthalmopathy was separated from stable hyperthyroidism by a 13 V-J signature model, with roughly 88% sensitivity and roughly 81% specificity obtained in cross-validation and 80%/75% obtained in testing. No statistical method was used to set the sample size in advance, and investigators knew the group allocation. Blood samples also contained most of the expanded thyroid clonotypes (frequency above 0.001), which suggests that blood repertoires may reflect thyroid immune responses. In validation, the model predicted progression to ophthalmopathy a median of roughly 6.1 months before onset, with 70% to 71% sensitivity and 72.22% specificity.

Moderately to severely active disease, a Clinical Activity Score of at least 3, a NOSPECS grade of at least 4, and a duration under 3 months were present in ophthalmopathy patients. Any patient with an uncontrolled infection, another autoimmune disease, pregnancy or lactation was excluded. Diagnoses relied on clinical symptoms, serum thyroxine and TRAb, thyroid ultrasound and orbital computed tomography. Ficoll-Paque density gradient centrifugation was used to isolate PBMCs from approximately 11 ml of fresh peripheral blood. Trizol reagent was used to extract total RNA, and RNA quality was then checked on an Agilent 2100 Bioanalyzer. TCR beta CDR3 regions were amplified from RNA transcripts. The TCR CDR3 was subjected to a first round of RT-PCR using the HTBI primer set and the Qiagen OneStep RT-PCR kit. A second multiplex PCR round built the libraries, followed by size selection and purification. The libraries were sequenced on an Illumina HiSeq2000 using paired-end 100 bp reads. The original methods were these. SOAPnuke was used to process the raw data, removing reads that contained adapters or uncalled bases, had a mean Phred below 15, or lacked an exact match to the constant primer or identifier. COPE v1.2.5 was used to merge high-quality paired reads, and clonotypes were defined as unique nucleotide sequences. MiTCR v1.1 was used to align the clonotypes against IMGT TRBV, TRBD and TRBJ reference segments. The analysis was restricted to V-J combinations with a frequency above 0.0001, which together covered just over 98% of the repertoires. A TCS score was defined as the ratio of F50 (clonal expansion) to E x V (chaos), with BLOSUM62-based TCRdist applied between CDR3 peptides within each V-J. Welch's t-statistics and random forest reduced 500 to 550 V-J features to 10 to 15, which were used in a naive Bayes classifier (R e1071). TCRdb took the public reads, trimmed them with fastp at Q25, ran MiXCR for clone calling and kept in-frame beta chains. Rows merge per CDR3 protein into single entries with the most common DNA and genes. The V and J calls shown here were made by TCRdb, not taken from the authors' results. The sample table lists hundreds of thousands of distinct CDR3 sequences, more than 12% of them with a count of one. The ten largest clones take up under 15% of the sample.

This clonotype was seen at least ten times. Which antigen it targets is not known. The sample holds no much larger clone one base away, and base qualities are not on file. Taken from cysteine to phenylalanine, the CDR3 has 16 residues. CDR3 DNA only is kept here, 48 bases in frame from base 1. V loses 6 bases at its end and J loses 0 bases; junction bases beyond the gene matches: 8. Recombination joined TRBV12-3 or TRBV12-4 with TRBJ1-3; 7 junctional bases match TRBD1. The clonotype originates from a woman aged 50 to 60 with Graves' ophthalmopathy. The sample taken for sequencing was blood. The CDR3 is CASSTRGRSSGNTIYF. DNA sequence: TGTGCCAGCAGCACCAGGGGGAGATCCTCTGGAAACACCATATATTTT.